The entry that follows covers one TCR beta chain sequence. Its specificity is unknown. This entry comes from a study of tumour-infiltrating T cells in Burkitt lymphoma. Study conclusions and caveats: Several public clonotypes recurred in numerous Burkitt lymphoma patients.

Using immunoSEQ multiplex PCR, the repertoire was profiled, and TCRdb retains in-frame clones only, with some absent. The sample has tens of thousands of clones; roughly 30% are singletons. There are 14 residues in the CDR3. CDR1 is LNHNV and CDR2 is YYDKDF in the germline V gene (reference sequence). V was shortened by 9 bases and J by 0 bases, with 14 bases between the two germline ends. This sequence was found in a human donor with Burkitt lymphoma. J is TRBJ1-1 and V is TRBV15; D possibly corresponds to TRBD1 (6 bases). Sequencing input: tumor tissue. The CDR3 DNA is TGTGCCACGGGACCGGGACACTTGAACACTGAAGCTTTCTTT. Amino acids: CATGPGHLNTEAFF. The full variable domain, in which reference TRBV15 and TRBJ1-1 provide the parts outside the CDR3, is DAMVIQNPRYQVTQFGKPVTLSCSQTLNHNVMYWYQQKSSQAPKLLFHYYDKDFNNEADTPDNFQSRRPNTSFCFLDIRSPGLGDTAMYLCATGPGHLNTEAFFGQGTRLTVV.